The 24 T cell receptor beta chains presented below share a single source sample, sequenced in a study of T cell responses to AZD1222 COVID-19 vaccine (dated by TCRdb to the early 2020s). In the paper's terms, the time point label means: baseline before first vaccination. Library preparation was by the immunoSEQ multiplex PCR assay. TCRdb re-hosts the immuneACCESS table, in-frame sequences only. Its copies lack some clones; in the studies checked, an unresolved V gene accounts for under half of them, and the cause for the rest is not known. This sample holds about 88,000 clones; about 88% were observed only once. The ten top clones hold around 3.5% of the sample. The input for sequencing was peripheral blood, taken on day 0 of AZD1222 vaccination. The source is an adult in good health.

This clone appeared a few times. The chain links TRBV5-4 to TRBJ2-5; D is perhaps TRBD2 (5 bases). Trimming removed 1 base at V and 1 base at J, with 8 bases between. Per the germline V gene, CDR1 is SGHNT and CDR2 is YYREEE (reference sequence). The CDR3 loop spans 14 amino acids. The CDR3, as DNA: TGTGCCAGCAGCTTGACGAGCGGCCAAGAGACCCAGTACTTC. Protein: CASSLTSGQETQYF.

This clone was seen a few times. V usage is TRBV21-1 and J usage is TRBJ1-6; TRBD1, the D gene given by the table, was not confirmed from the DNA. TRBV21-1 is a pseudogene segment. This CDR3 is 17 amino acids long. Here the CDR3 DNA reads TGTGCCAGCAGCAAAGATAGGACAGACTATGATAATTCACCCCTCCACTTT. Translated, it gives CASSKDRTDYDNSPLHF.

In the case of this clone: Within the sample, other DNA sequences also encode this same CDR3. The chain is built from TRBV12-3 or TRBV12-4 and TRBJ2-7; D is perhaps TRBD1 (5 bases). This CDR3 contains 13 residues. V lost 5 bases and J 0 bases, leaving 8 bases between the germline ends. CDR3 in DNA: TGTGCCAGCAGTCTCGACAGCTCCTACGAGCAGTACTTC. Its translation: CASSLDSSYEQYF.

V and J are TRBV2 and TRBJ2-2, with unresolved D. Trimming shortened V by 2 bases and J by 7 bases, and 5 bases separated the two germline ends. This CDR3 comprises 12 residues. CDR1 SNHLY and CDR2 FYNNEI come from the germline V gene. The CDR3 DNA reads as TGTGCCAGCAGTGAAACCGGCGGGGAGCTGTTTTTT. Protein product: CASSETGGELFF.

The chain carries TRBV5-1 and TRBJ1-4; D ambiguous. V lost 4 bases, J lost 8 bases, and 15 bases lay in between. CDR3 length equals 14 residues. In germline, CDR1 is SGHRS, CDR2 YFSETQ. DNA for the CDR3: TGCGCCAGCAGCCCGGACCTTGGACGGGAAAAACTGTTTTTT. As protein: CASSPDLGREKLFF.

The rearrangement joins TRBV6-6 to TRBJ1-1; tentatively, D is TRBD1 (6 bases). V lost 7 bases and J lost 6, with 12 bases in between. Germline-derived CDR1 and CDR2 are MNHNY and SVGAGI (reference sequence). The CDR3 sequence is 12 residues long. CDR3 sequence (DNA): TGTGCCAGCACCTACTGGACAGCTGAAGCTTTCTTT. Encoded protein: CASTYWTAEAFF.

V gene TRBV5-5 combines with J gene TRBJ1-5, with D possibly being TRBD1 (5 bases). This CDR3 is built from 17 residues. V shed 4 bases and J shed 0 bases, with 17 bases lying between them. The germline V gene encodes CDR1 SGHKS and CDR2 YYEKEE (reference sequence). The CDR3 loop reads CASSHPRDGYSNQPQHF. Here the CDR3 DNA reads TGTGCCAGCAGCCATCCTAGGGACGGTTATAGCAATCAGCCCCAGCATTTT.

This chain joins TRBV19 and TRBJ1-5; no firm D call. The CDR3 spans 13 residues. V was clipped by 5 bases and J by 7 bases, with 12 bases between them. Germline loops: CDR1 LNHDA, CDR2 SQIVND (reference sequence). In DNA, the CDR3 is TGTGCCAGTAGTCTTCTGAGGGCCCAGCCCCAGCATTTT. Its protein is CASSLLRAQPQHF.

In regard to this clone: This sample also contains other DNA sequences that code for the same CDR3. The chain has TRBV2 and TRBJ1-5; D gene unclear. The V end was cut by 3 bases, the J end by 4 bases, with 7 bases between. This CDR3 has 13 amino acids. In germline, CDR1 is SNHLY, CDR2 FYNNEI. In DNA form, the CDR3 reads TGTGCCAGCAGTGAGCGGGAAAATCAGCCCCAGCATTTT. Encoded protein: CASSERENQPQHF.

This sequence joins TRBV5-5 and TRBJ2-1; D unresolved. CDR3 length: 13 residues. Trimming took off 1 base at V and 8 bases at J, with 10 bases between the two ends. Germline assignment: CDR1 SGHKS and CDR2 YYEKEE (reference sequence). CDR3 sequence: CASSLRKADEQFF. The CDR3 region has the DNA TGTGCCAGCAGCTTGCGGAAGGCTGATGAGCAGTTCTTC. Based on the CDR3 plus reference TRBV5-5 and TRBJ2-1, the full variable domain is DAGVTQSPTHLIKTRGQQVTLRCSPISGHKSVSWYQQVLGQGPQFIFQYYEKEERGRGNFPDRFSARQFPNYSSELNVNALLLGDSALYLCASSLRKADEQFFGPGTRLTVL.

V gene TRBV6-5 combines with J gene TRBJ1-1, with TRBD1 identical over 7 bases. The CDR3 extends over 15 amino acids. Per germline, CDR1 MNHEY and CDR2 SVGAGI. The V segment lost 7 bases and the J segment 5 bases; nucleotides outside the gene matches: 13. The CDR3 here is CASTPRGGRETEAFF. DNA of the CDR3: TGTGCCAGCACCCCCAGGGGGGGAAGGGAAACTGAAGCTTTCTTT.

V gene TRBV20-1 combines with J gene TRBJ1-6; no clear D. The germline V gene has CDR1 DFQATT and CDR2 SNEGSKA (reference sequence). Trimming pared 3 bases from V and 7 bases from J, leaving 7 bases between. The CDR3 extends over 12 amino acids. The CDR3 DNA reads as TGCAGTGCTAGTCGAATGAATTCACCCCTCCACTTT. Translation gives CSASRMNSPLHF.

The rearrangement uses TRBV28 and TRBJ1-1; D uncertain. V was pared by 3 bases and J by 0 bases, with 11 bases between. CDR1 is MDHEN, CDR2 SYDVKM, per germline. This CDR3 is 15 amino acids long. The CDR3: CASSFEGEVNTEAFF. CDR3 coding DNA: TGTGCCAGCAGTTTCGAGGGAGAGGTGAACACTGAAGCTTTCTTT.

V usage is TRBV7-2 and J usage is TRBJ1-5; tentative D call: TRBD1 (5 bases). Trimming removed 1 base from V and 2 bases from J, with 12 bases in between. The CDR3 extends over 16 amino acids. Germline V gene sequence: CDR1 SGHTA, CDR2 FQGNSA. CDR3 protein: CASSLGGNRRNQPQHF. CDR3 DNA: TGTGCCAGCAGCTTAGGGGGGAACCGCCGCAATCAGCCCCAGCATTTT.

The rearrangement uses TRBV4-1 and TRBJ1-5; D is perhaps TRBD1 (5 bases). The CDR3 length is 16 residues. Per germline, CDR1 MGHRA and CDR2 YSYEKL. V gave up 1 base and J gave up 9 bases, with 19 bases separating them. The CDR3, as DNA: TGCGCCAGCAGCCAAGTTAAGGGGCCCCTGGGGGTGCCCCAGCATTTT. It yields the protein CASSQVKGPLGVPQHF.

The rearrangement joins TRBV7-9 to TRBJ1-1, with a possible D match to TRBD1 (6 bases). The germline V gene encodes CDR1 SEHNR and CDR2 FQNEAQ (reference sequence). CDR3 size: 13 residues. Deletions cut 3 bases from V and 3 bases from J, with 8 bases between. CDR3 residues: CASSLGGHTEAFF. CDR3 sequence (DNA): TGTGCCAGCAGCTTGGGGGGCCACACTGAAGCTTTCTTT.

The rearrangement links TRBV18 to TRBJ1-5; D is possibly TRBD1 (6 bases). Trimming left V 3 bases short and J 1 base short, with 13 bases between. Germline loops: CDR1 KGHSH, CDR2 LQKENI. The CDR3 has 16 amino acids. The CDR3 sequence: CASSPPLGASNQPQHF. Here the CDR3 DNA reads TGTGCCAGCTCACCCCCTTTGGGGGCGAGCAATCAGCCCCAGCATTTT.

V and J are TRBV7-2 and TRBJ1-2; a possible D gene is TRBD1 (5 bases). The CDR3 loop spans 13 amino acids. The ends were cut back, 4 bases at V and 2 bases at J, with 8 bases in the middle. Germline V gene sequence: CDR1 SGHTA, CDR2 FQGNSA. The CDR3 here is CASSWSGNYGYTF. CDR3 DNA: TGTGCCAGCAGCTGGTCAGGGAACTATGGCTACACCTTC.

This CDR3 is CASSAPKGQGNTEAFF. CDR3 in DNA: TGTGCCAGCAGTGCCCCAAAGGGACAGGGTAACACTGAAGCTTTCTTT. The gene calls are TRBV25-1 and TRBJ1-1; 9 bases fit TRBD1. This CDR3 has 16 amino acids. Germline CDR1 MGHDK, CDR2 SYGVNS. The trim removed 4 bases at V and 2 bases at J, leaving 8 bases unmatched.

The gene calls are TRBV9 and TRBJ2-3; D possibly corresponds to TRBD1 (6 bases). This CDR3 is 15 amino acids long. Germline V gene data show CDR1 as SGDLS and CDR2 as YYNGEE. V lost 4 bases, J lost 2 bases, and 14 bases lay in between. The CDR3 nucleotides are TGTGCCAGCAGCCCTCGGACAGTGACCACAGATACGCAGTATTTT. It translates to CASSPRTVTTDTQYF.

The V call is TRBV19, the J call TRBJ2-2; no reliable D call. This CDR3 region has 15 residues. Trimming cost V 0 bases and J 4 bases, with 9 bases left between them. Per germline, CDR1 LNHDA and CDR2 SQIVND (reference sequence). CDR3: CASSIDGKSTGELFF. CDR3 DNA: TGTGCCAGTAGTATAGATGGGAAGAGCACCGGGGAGCTGTTTTTT.

The J gene is TRBJ2-3, the V gene TRBV9; D is unclear. V lost 5 bases and J 0 bases, leaving 19 bases between the germline ends. Germline CDR1 is SGDLS and CDR2 is YYNGEE. This CDR3 spans 17 amino acids. CDR3 sequence (DNA): TGTGCCAGCAGTCTGGTCCAGGACCCCAGGAGCACAGATACGCAGTATTTT. It yields the protein CASSLVQDPRSTDTQYF. Full variable domain (remainder filled in from reference TRBV9 and TRBJ2-3): DSGVTQTPKHLITATGQRVTLRCSPRSGDLSVYWYQQSLDQGLQFLIQYYNGEERAKGNILERFSAQQFPDLHSELNLSSLELGDSALYFCASSLVQDPRSTDTQYFGPGTRLTVL.

The rearrangement uses TRBV19 and TRBJ1-2; D unresolved. V was trimmed by 3 bases and J by 2 bases, leaving 7 bases between them. Germline V gene sequence: CDR1 LNHDA, CDR2 SQIVND (reference sequence). The CDR3 has 13 amino acids. The CDR3 region has the DNA TGTGCCAGTAGTATTCTCCAGAACTATGGCTACACCTTC. Its protein is CASSILQNYGYTF.

The chain couples TRBV28 to TRBJ1-1, with D possibly being TRBD1 (5 bases). Germline CDR1 reads MDHEN; CDR2 reads SYDVKM. Trimming left V 3 bases short and J 11 bases short, with 13 bases between. The CDR3 covers 12 residues. As DNA, the CDR3 is TGTGCCAGCAGTTTGGGGGGGTTTTGGGCTTTCTTT. Encoded protein: CASSLGGFWAFF. The full variable domain, with the rest looked up from reference TRBV28 and TRBJ1-1, is DVKVTQSSRYLVKRTGEKVFLECVQDMDHENMFWYRQDPGLGLRLIYFSYDVKMKEKGDIPEGYSVSREKKERFSLILESASTNQTSMYLCASSLGGFWAFFGQGTRLTVV.